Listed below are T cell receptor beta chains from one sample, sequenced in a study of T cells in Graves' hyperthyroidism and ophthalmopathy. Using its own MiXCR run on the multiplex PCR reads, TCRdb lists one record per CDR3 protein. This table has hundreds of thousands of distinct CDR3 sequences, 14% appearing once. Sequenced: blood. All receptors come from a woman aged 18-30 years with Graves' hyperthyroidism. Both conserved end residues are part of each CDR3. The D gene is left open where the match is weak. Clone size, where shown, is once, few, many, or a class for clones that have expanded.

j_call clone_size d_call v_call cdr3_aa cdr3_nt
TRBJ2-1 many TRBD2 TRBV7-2 CASSRLADPYNEQFF TGTGCCAGCAGCCGACTAGCGGATCCCTACAATGAGCAGTTCTTC
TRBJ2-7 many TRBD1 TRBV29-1 CSGQPGTGRSYEQYF TGCAGCGGTCAACCCGGGACAGGGAGATCCTACGAGCAGTACTTC
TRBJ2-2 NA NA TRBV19 CASSITPLNTGELFF TGTGCCAGTAGTATAACCCCATTGAACACCGGGGAGCTGTTTTTT
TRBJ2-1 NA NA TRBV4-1 CASSQDPNEQFF TGCGCCAGCAGCCAAGATCCGAATGAGCAGTTCTTC
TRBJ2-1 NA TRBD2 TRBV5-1 CASSLHLGTSGDNEQFF TGCGCCAGCAGCCTCCATTTAGGGACTAGCGGAGACAATGAGCAGTTCTTC
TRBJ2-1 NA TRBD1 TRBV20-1 CSAGTASSYNEQFF TGCAGTGCTGGGACAGCCTCCTCCTACAATGAGCAGTTCTTC
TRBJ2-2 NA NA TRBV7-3 CASSLKSSSERPTGELFF TGTGCCAGCAGCTTAAAGTCCTCTAGCGAGAGACCCACCGGGGAGCTGTTTTTT
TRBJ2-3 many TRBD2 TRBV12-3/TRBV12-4 CASSGRALLFADTQYF TGTGCCAGCAGCGGGAGGGCCTTGCTTTTCGCAGATACGCAGTATTTT
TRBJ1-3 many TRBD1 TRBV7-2 CASSLVQGGTGNTIYF TGTGCCAGCAGCCTCGTACAGGGGGGCACTGGAAACACCATATATTTT
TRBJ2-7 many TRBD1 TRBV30 CARPGQSYEQYF TGTGCCCGACCGGGACAGTCCTACGAGCAGTACTTC
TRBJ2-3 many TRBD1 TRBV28 CASSLLHGTGDLGTDTQYF TGTGCCAGCAGTTTACTTCACGGGACAGGGGATTTGGGCACAGATACGCAGTATTTT
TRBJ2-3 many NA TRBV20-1 CSADGGKDPDTQYF TGCAGTGCCGATGGCGGGAAGGACCCAGATACGCAGTATTTT
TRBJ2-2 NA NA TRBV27 CASSLWGRAGGTGELFF TGTGCCAGCAGTTTATGGGGCAGGGCTGGAGGCACCGGGGAGCTGTTTTTT
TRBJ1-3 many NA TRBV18 CASSPGSSGNTIYF TGTGCCAGCTCACCGGGGAGCTCTGGAAACACCATATATTTT
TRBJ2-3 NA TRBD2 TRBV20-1 CSARGPTSGSTDTQYF TGCAGTGCTAGAGGCCCGACTAGCGGAAGCACAGATACGCAGTATTTT
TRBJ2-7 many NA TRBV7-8 CASSLATGITYEQYF TGTGCCAGCAGCTTAGCGACCGGGATCACCTACGAGCAGTACTTC
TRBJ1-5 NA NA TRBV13 CASNLGHGTNQPQHF TGTGCCAGCAACTTAGGCCATGGGACCAATCAGCCCCAGCATTTT
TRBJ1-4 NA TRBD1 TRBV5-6 CASSSRGREEKLFF TGTGCCAGCAGCTCCAGGGGGCGGGAGGAAAAACTGTTTTTT
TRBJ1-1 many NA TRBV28 CATVWAGYTEAFF TGTGCCACTGTATGGGCAGGTTACACTGAAGCTTTCTTT
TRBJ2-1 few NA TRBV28 CASSFLGLQFF TGTGCCAGCAGTTTCCTCGGACTACAGTTCTTC
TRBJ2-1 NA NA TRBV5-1 CASSSGFSSYNEQFF TGCGCCAGCAGTTCTGGGTTTAGCTCCTACAATGAGCAGTTCTTC
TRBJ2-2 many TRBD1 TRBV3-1 CASSRTGGASGELFF TGTGCCAGCAGCCGGACAGGGGGCGCGAGCGGGGAGCTGTTTTTT
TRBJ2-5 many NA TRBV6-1 CASTPRSTETQYF TGTGCCAGCACCCCTCGTAGCACAGAGACCCAGTACTTC
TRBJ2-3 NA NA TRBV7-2 CASSLNDGDTQYF TGTGCCAGCAGCTTAAATGATGGGGATACGCAGTATTTT
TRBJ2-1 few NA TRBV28 CASSLIRWGEFSYNEQFF TGTGCCAGCAGCTTAATCCGGTGGGGAGAGTTCTCCTACAATGAGCAGTTCTTC
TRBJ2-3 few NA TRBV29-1 CSVLGAPDTQYF TGCAGCGTTTTAGGGGCCCCGGATACGCAGTATTTT
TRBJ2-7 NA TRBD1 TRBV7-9 CASSPTTGEGYEQYF TGTGCCAGCAGCCCTACAACAGGGGAAGGGTACGAGCAGTACTTC
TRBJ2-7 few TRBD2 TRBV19 CASSIERLAGAEQYF TGTGCCAGTAGTATAGAGAGACTAGCGGGAGCCGAGCAGTACTTC
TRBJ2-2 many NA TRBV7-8 CASSPPRFANTGELFF TGTGCCAGCAGCCCACCACGGTTCGCGAACACCGGGGAGCTGTTTTTT
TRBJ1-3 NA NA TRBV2 CASSRDHPSGNTIYF TGTGCCAGCAGCAGGGATCATCCCTCTGGAAACACCATATATTTT
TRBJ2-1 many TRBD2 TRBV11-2 CASSGRGLAVHEQFF TGTGCCAGCAGCGGCCGGGGACTAGCGGTGCATGAGCAGTTCTTC
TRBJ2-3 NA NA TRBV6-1 CASSELRITDTQYF TGTGCCAGCAGTGAATTACGGATCACAGATACGCAGTATTTT
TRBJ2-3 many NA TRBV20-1 CSATTGNTDTQYF TGCAGTGCTACTACAGGGAACACAGATACGCAGTATTTT
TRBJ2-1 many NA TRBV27 CASSPGRRGQFF TGTGCCAGCAGCCCGGGACGGCGAGGCCAGTTCTTC
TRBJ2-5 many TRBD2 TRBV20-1 CSADGEGGREQETQYF TGCAGTGCCGACGGCGAGGGCGGGAGGGAGCAAGAGACCCAGTACTTC
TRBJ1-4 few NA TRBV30 CAWSGSGANEKLFF TGTGCCTGGAGTGGGTCAGGGGCTAACGAAAAACTGTTTTTT
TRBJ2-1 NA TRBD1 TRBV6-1 CASKFLQGTAYNEQFF TGTGCCAGTAAGTTCTTACAGGGGACAGCCTACAATGAGCAGTTCTTC
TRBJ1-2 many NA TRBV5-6 CASSLYQSWAYGYTF TGTGCCAGCAGCTTGTACCAGTCCTGGGCCTATGGCTACACCTTC
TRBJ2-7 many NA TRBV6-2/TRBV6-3 CASSSQRNPSYEQYF TGTGCCAGCAGTTCCCAGCGTAACCCATCCTACGAGCAGTACTTC
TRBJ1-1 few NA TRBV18 CASSLSGSVTEAFF TGTGCCAGCTCACTGTCAGGGTCCGTCACTGAAGCTTTCTTT
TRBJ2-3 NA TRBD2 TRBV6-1 CASRLAGAWGTDTQYF TGTGCCAGCAGACTAGCGGGAGCCTGGGGCACAGATACGCAGTATTTT
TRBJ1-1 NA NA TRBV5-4 CASTKAGTTEAFF TGTGCCAGCACCAAAGCAGGGACCACTGAAGCTTTCTTT